The rows below give T cell receptor beta chains drawn from one sample of a study of blood T cell repertoires in COVID-19. This table comes from immunoSEQ multiplex PCR, and its TCRdb copy is limited to in-frame clones, with some not included. There are tens of thousands of clones in the sample; around three quarters occur only once, and approximately 4.6% lies in the top ten. Source material: peripheral blood. Receptors were obtained from a woman aged 70-85 years with acute or convalescent COVID-19. CDR3s leave out the opening cysteine and the closing phenylalanine or tryptophan. The D gene is left open where the match is weak. Not all rows give a size; the values are once, few, many and, for expanded clones, a class.

J: TRBJ1-1
size: -
V: TRBV7-9
D: TRBD1
CDR3: ASSLADRGETEAF

J: TRBJ2-6
size: -
V: TRBV19
D: TRBD1
CDR3: ASSMGQGYSGANVLT

J: TRBJ2-1
size: -
V: TRBV4-3
D: TRBD1
CDR3: ASSQVGTGGPNEQF

J: TRBJ2-7
size: -
V: TRBV19
D: -
CDR3: ASSEQGSYEQY

J: TRBJ1-2
size: -
V: TRBV27
D: -
CDR3: ASSLRGTYGYT

J: TRBJ2-7
size: -
V: TRBV11-2
D: -
CDR3: ASSLFGAQVYEQY

J: TRBJ2-7
size: -
V: TRBV2
D: TRBD1
CDR3: ASSGSGTDFSYEQY

J: TRBJ2-7
size: -
V: TRBV3-1/TRBV3-2
D: -
CDR3: ASSQERGPYEQY

J: TRBJ2-2
size: once
V: TRBV6-5
D: -
CDR3: ASRTFYGVGELF

J: TRBJ1-1
size: -
V: TRBV24-1
D: -
CDR3: ATSDGRVTEAF

J: TRBJ1-4
size: -
V: TRBV4-2
D: TRBD1
CDR3: ASSQDYSDRVKLF

J: TRBJ1-1
size: -
V: TRBV3-1/TRBV3-2
D: TRBD1
CDR3: ASSQATGKGEAF